This T cell receptor beta chain was identified during a study of blood T cell repertoires in COVID-19. Using immunoSEQ multiplex PCR, the repertoire was profiled, and TCRdb retains in-frame clones only, with some absent. The table records approximately 260,000 clones, over 80% of them present only once. The germline V gene has CDR1 SGHRS and CDR2 YFSETQ. V shed 4 bases and J shed 2 bases, with 12 bases lying between them. The CDR3 has 14 residues. Those enrolled in Seattle joined during active infection and were followed longitudinally afterward. This sequence joins TRBV5-1 and TRBJ1-2; D not certain. The clonotype originates from a woman between 65 and 79 years old with COVID-19, enrolled during active disease. Sample: peripheral blood. The CDR3 spells CASSPLQQNYGYTF. CDR3 nucleotides: TGCGCCAGCAGCCCTCTACAACAGAACTATGGCTACACCTTC.